Listed below are T cell receptor beta chains from one sample, sequenced in a study of technical replicates of blood from several donors. Some clones are missing from TCRdb's copy, which holds only in-frame ones; the method was immunoSEQ multiplex PCR. The sample consists of about 15,000 clones, 80% to 90% of them appearing once. Specimen: PBMCs. Receptors were obtained from a human donor in good health. Each CDR3 is given with its conserved first and last residue. A D gene is named only where the DNA matches it firmly. Some rows have no size entry. The others give once, few or many, or a class for an expanded clone.

CDR3 protein: CASSINPRGPETQYF
CDR3 DNA: TGTGCCAGCAGTATAAACCCGCGGGGTCCGGAGACCCAGTACTTC
V gene: TRBV27
D gene: NA
clone size: NA
J gene: TRBJ2-5

CDR3 protein: CASSSPGQGASGELFF
CDR3 DNA: TGCGCCAGCAGTTCCCCGGGACAGGGGGCCTCCGGGGAGCTGTTTTTT
V gene: TRBV23-1
D gene: TRBD1
clone size: NA
J gene: TRBJ2-2

CDR3 protein: CATRLAETQYF
CDR3 DNA: TGTGCCACCAGACTAGCAGAGACCCAGTACTTC
V gene: TRBV15
D gene: NA
clone size: once
J gene: TRBJ2-5

CDR3 protein: CASSQNPGLAASPQETQYF
CDR3 DNA: TGCGCCAGCAGCCAAAATCCGGGACTAGCGGCTTCACCTCAAGAGACCCAGTACTTC
V gene: TRBV4-1
D gene: TRBD2
clone size: NA
J gene: TRBJ2-5

CDR3 protein: CASSPSTDTQYF
CDR3 DNA: TGTGCCAGCAGTCCGAGCACAGATACGCAGTATTTT
V gene: TRBV6-6
D gene: NA
clone size: NA
J gene: TRBJ2-3

CDR3 protein: CASSGLATSQETQYF
CDR3 DNA: TGCGCCAGCAGCGGACTAGCAACGTCGCAAGAGACCCAGTACTTC
V gene: TRBV5-1
D gene: TRBD2
clone size: NA
J gene: TRBJ2-5

CDR3 protein: CSVERTSSSTDTQYF
CDR3 DNA: TGCAGCGTTGAACGGACATCCTCTAGCACAGATACGCAGTATTTT
V gene: TRBV29-1
D gene: NA
clone size: once
J gene: TRBJ2-3

CDR3 protein: CAIDGQGRGYTF
CDR3 DNA: TGTGCCATCGATGGACAGGGTAGGGGCTACACCTTC
V gene: TRBV6-1
D gene: TRBD1
clone size: NA
J gene: TRBJ1-2

CDR3 protein: CASSETSGSYNEQFF
CDR3 DNA: TGCGCCAGCAGCGAAACTAGCGGCTCCTACAATGAGCAGTTCTTC
V gene: TRBV5-1
D gene: TRBD2
clone size: NA
J gene: TRBJ2-1

CDR3 protein: CASSVATSGRSSGELFF
CDR3 DNA: TGCGCCAGCAGCGTGGCGACTAGCGGGAGGTCGAGCGGGGAGCTGTTTTTT
V gene: TRBV5-1
D gene: TRBD2
clone size: NA
J gene: TRBJ2-2

CDR3 protein: CASSLSSSGPYEQYF
CDR3 DNA: TGTGCCAGCAGCTTAAGTTCCAGCGGTCCCTACGAGCAGTACTTC
V gene: TRBV5-5
D gene: NA
clone size: NA
J gene: TRBJ2-7

CDR3 protein: CASSFRGMGIYEQYF
CDR3 DNA: TGTGCCAGCAGCTTTAGGGGGATGGGGATCTACGAGCAGTACTTC
V gene: TRBV5-8
D gene: NA
clone size: few
J gene: TRBJ2-7

CDR3 protein: CASSPPPRWPQHF
CDR3 DNA: TGTGCCAGCAGCCCACCCCCCAGATGGCCCCAGCATTTT
V gene: TRBV5-8
D gene: NA
clone size: NA
J gene: TRBJ1-5

CDR3 protein: CASSLILTGTTSYEQYF
CDR3 DNA: TGTGCCAGCAGCTTAATCCTCACCGGGACTACCAGCTACGAGCAGTACTTC
V gene: TRBV7-9
D gene: TRBD2
clone size: NA
J gene: TRBJ2-7

CDR3 protein: CASSPSRQGSYEQYF
CDR3 DNA: TGTGCCAGCAGCCCGTCTAGACAGGGTAGCTACGAGCAGTACTTC
V gene: TRBV2
D gene: TRBD1
clone size: NA
J gene: TRBJ2-7

CDR3 protein: CASSATGTGVYEQYF
CDR3 DNA: TGTGCCAGCAGTGCCACCGGGACAGGGGTATACGAGCAGTACTTC
V gene: TRBV2
D gene: TRBD1
clone size: NA
J gene: TRBJ2-7

CDR3 protein: CASSAEPSTDTQYF
CDR3 DNA: TGCGCCAGCTCGGCGGAACCAAGCACAGATACGCAGTATTTT
V gene: TRBV5-1
D gene: NA
clone size: NA
J gene: TRBJ2-3

CDR3 protein: CASSEQNNEQFF
CDR3 DNA: TGCGCCAGCAGTGAGCAGAACAATGAGCAGTTCTTC
V gene: TRBV10-1
D gene: NA
clone size: NA
J gene: TRBJ2-1

CDR3 protein: CATSTDINTEAFF
CDR3 DNA: TGTGCCACCAGCACGGACATTAACACTGAAGCTTTCTTT
V gene: TRBV15
D gene: NA
clone size: few
J gene: TRBJ1-1

CDR3 protein: CASSERLTGGKGTDTQYF
CDR3 DNA: TGCGCCAGCAGTGAGAGGTTGACAGGGGGTAAGGGGACAGATACGCAGTATTTT
V gene: TRBV10-1
D gene: TRBD1
clone size: NA
J gene: TRBJ2-3

CDR3 protein: CASSLGQGGQPQHF
CDR3 DNA: TGTGCCAGCAGCCTCGGACAGGGTGGACAGCCCCAGCATTTT
V gene: TRBV7-9
D gene: TRBD1
clone size: once
J gene: TRBJ1-5

CDR3 protein: CASRDGTKNTGELFF
CDR3 DNA: TGTGCCAGTAGAGACGGTACTAAGAACACCGGGGAGCTGTTTTTT
V gene: TRBV19
D gene: NA
clone size: NA
J gene: TRBJ2-2

CDR3 protein: CASSYGTSGYEQYF
CDR3 DNA: TGTGCCAGCAGTTACGGGACTAGCGGATACGAGCAGTACTTC
V gene: TRBV6-5
D gene: TRBD2
clone size: NA
J gene: TRBJ2-7